Each of the 17 T cell receptor beta chains below was sequenced from the same sample in a study of T-cell memory formation after mild COVID-19. Each CDR3 protein is one row after TCRdb ran MiXCR on the 5' RACE reads. There are hundreds of thousands of distinct CDR3 sequences in the sample; 25% to 30% occur only once, and 13% lies in the top ten. Specimen: PBMCs or a T cell subset sorted from them (not recorded which). The source of these receptors is an adult woman who had mild COVID-19 (a few samples of this study predate the infection). Cell type and time point are not known.

This chain joins TRBV27 and TRBJ1-2; TRBD1 is a possible D gene (5 bases). Germline V gives CDR1 MNHEY, CDR2 SMNVEV (reference sequence). Trimming took off 5 bases at V and 2 bases at J, with 15 bases between the two ends. The CDR3 is 15 residues long. For the CDR3, the DNA is TGTGCCAGCAGTCCGACGGGACGGCTCAACTATGGCTACACCTTC. It translates to CASSPTGRLNYGYTF.

The sample holds a few counts of this clonotype. CDR3 coding DNA: TGCGCCAGCAGTCGAGGGGCCCAGGGGGTCTACGAGCAGTACTTC. It translates to CASSRGAQGVYEQYF. The gene calls are TRBV23-1 and TRBJ2-7, with TRBD1 identical over 7 bases. TRBV23-1 is identified as an open reading frame with a role that is uncertain. The CDR3 has 15 amino acids. Trimming at V came to 4 bases and at J to 3 bases, leaving 9 bases not matched to a gene.

This clonotype was detected only a few times. The gene calls are TRBV10-3 and TRBJ2-5; TRBD2 is a possible D gene (5 bases). Trimming stripped 6 bases from V and 3 bases from J, with 8 bases between. The V gene's germline CDR1 is ENHRY and CDR2 SYGVKD. The CDR3 extends over 12 amino acids. As DNA, the CDR3 is TGTGCCATCAGGGCGGAGGAAGAGACCCAGTACTTC. Encoded protein: CAIRAEEETQYF.

This clonotype was counted only a few times. V and J are TRBV23-1 and TRBJ2-5; D unclear. TRBV23-1 is recorded as an ORF, its role being uncertain. V lost 0 bases, J lost 2 bases, and 13 bases lay in between. This CDR3 has 16 amino acids. The CDR3 region is CASSQSDGEIQETQYF. CDR3 in DNA: TGCGCCAGCAGTCAATCTGACGGCGAGATACAAGAGACCCAGTACTTC.

The rearrangement uses TRBV29-1 and TRBJ1-1, with 7 bases matching TRBD1. Germline V gene sequence: CDR1 SQVTM, CDR2 ANQGSEA. This CDR3 has 12 residues. J lost 4 bases, V lost 5 bases, and 4 bases had no gene match. CDR3 DNA: TGCAGCGTTCCCACAGGGGTCACTGAAGCTTTCTTT. Amino acid sequence: CSVPTGVTEAFF. The complete variable domain, with remaining parts taken from reference TRBV29-1 and TRBJ1-1, reads SAVISQKPSRDICQRGTSLTIQCQVDSQVTMMFWYRQQPGQSLTLIATANQGSEATYESGFVIDKFPISRPNLTFSTLTVSNMSPEDSSIYLCSVPTGVTEAFFGQGTRLTVV.

The CDR3 spells CASSYSISADGGYSGELFF. In DNA, the CDR3 is TGTGCCAGCAGTTACTCGATTTCAGCGGACGGAGGATACTCCGGGGAGCTGTTTTTT. The V and J genes are TRBV6-2 or TRBV6-3 and TRBJ2-2; tentatively, D is TRBD2 (5 bases). With 0 bases removed from V and 6 bases from J, the gap between germline ends came to 23 bases. The CDR3 spans 19 residues. Per germline, CDR1 MNHEY and CDR2 SVGEGT.

The chain is built from TRBV4-3 and TRBJ2-1; perhaps TRBD2 as D (6 bases). The CDR3 runs to 16 residues. Looked up from germline, CDR1 is LGHNA and CDR2 is YSLEER. The V end lost 1 base, the J end lost 6 bases, and 16 bases lay between the germline ends. CDR3 in amino acids: CASSQATTRSTNEQFF. CDR3 in DNA: TGCGCCAGCAGCCAAGCTACGACTAGATCAACCAATGAGCAGTTCTTC.

A few counts support this clonotype. The J gene is TRBJ1-4, the V gene TRBV12-3 or TRBV12-4; D is ambiguous. This CDR3 is built from 12 residues. Trimming removed 2 bases from V and 17 bases from J, with 15 bases in between. CDR3 bases: TGTGCCAGCAGTTTAACGTCACCCCTTCGATTTTTT. Its protein product is CASSLTSPLRFF.

This chain connects TRBV24-1 to TRBJ2-5; no definite D call. This CDR3 has 12 amino acids. Germline assignment: CDR1 KGHDR and CDR2 SFDVKD. V lost 1 base and J lost 3, with 2 bases in between. CDR3 bases: TGTGCCACCAGTGATTTTAAAGAGACCCAGTACTTC. Translating gives CATSDFKETQYF.

This clonotype occurred a few times. The gene calls are TRBV10-3 and TRBJ2-3; 11 nucleotides match TRBD2. This CDR3 has 15 residues. The V gene's germline CDR1 is ENHRY and CDR2 SYGVKD. J gave up 5 bases and V 3 bases, and 4 bases lay outside the gene matches. The CDR3, as DNA: TGTGCCATCAGTGACACCGGGACTAGCGGAGATACGCAGTATTTT. Translation gives CAISDTGTSGDTQYF.

This clonotype was detected a few times. The chain recombines TRBV5-1 with TRBJ1-4; D possibly corresponds to TRBD1 (5 bases). Deletions cut 0 bases from V and 8 bases from J, with 11 bases between. Germline V CDR1 and CDR2: SGHRS, YFSETQ. This CDR3 spans 14 amino acids. CDR3 nucleotides: TGCGCCAGCAGCTTGGACAGGCTAGACGAAAAACTGTTTTTT. This encodes CASSLDRLDEKLFF.

Only a few counts were recorded for this clonotype. V and J are TRBV24-1 and TRBJ2-2; unclear D gene. V was cut by 7 bases and J by 4 bases, with 3 bases left in between. The germline CDR1 and CDR2 sequences are KGHDR and SFDVKD. The CDR3 consists of 11 residues. CDR3 loop: CATSFTGELFF. The CDR3 DNA reads as TGTGCCACCAGCTTCACCGGGGAGCTGTTTTTT.

This clonotype showed up just a few times. The chain uses TRBV7-8 and TRBJ2-1; 10 positions agree with TRBD2. After removal of 6 bases from V and 0 bases from J, the junction contained 2 bases not matched to a gene. Germline loops: CDR1 SGHVS, CDR2 FQNEAQ. The CDR3 consists of 15 residues. The CDR3 DNA is TGTGCCAGCAGAGGACTAGCGGACTCCTACAATGAGCAGTTCTTC. Translating gives CASRGLADSYNEQFF.

This clonotype came up a few times. CDR3 in DNA: TGCGCCAGCAGCTTGGCTGCTACTAGTATCTCCGGGGAGCTGTTTTTT. Protein sequence: CASSLAATSISGELFF. V is TRBV5-1 and J is TRBJ2-2, with D possibly matching TRBD2 (5 bases). The CDR3 is made up of 16 amino acids. V dropped 0 bases and J dropped 6 bases, with 15 bases sitting between them. Germline CDR1 reads SGHRS; CDR2 reads YFSETQ. Variable domain in full (rest from reference TRBV5-1 and TRBJ2-2): KAGVTQTPRYLIKTRGQQVTLSCSPISGHRSVSWYQQTPGQGLQFLFEYFSETQRNKGNFPGRFSGRQFSNSRSEMNVSTLELGDSALYLCASSLAATSISGELFFGEGSRLTVL.

The sample holds a few counts of this clonotype. This chain joins TRBV18 and TRBJ2-5; 8 bases fit TRBD1. With 2 bases clipped from V and 1 base from J, the junction kept 6 bases outside the gene matches. The CDR3 has 16 residues. Germline CDR1 KGHSH, CDR2 LQKENI. CDR3 DNA: TGTGCCAGCTCACCAGGCACAGGGGGATTCCAAGAGACCCAGTACTTC. Translation: CASSPGTGGFQETQYF.

J is TRBJ2-1 and V is TRBV2; tentatively, D is TRBD1 (5 bases). CDR3 length: 16 amino acids. V was cut by 7 bases and J by 9 bases, with 25 bases left in between. Per the germline V gene, CDR1 is SNHLY and CDR2 is FYNNEI. The CDR3 nucleotides are TGTGCCAGCATGATGGGGCCCCAAAATAGCCTTCGTGAGCAGTTCTTC. Residues: CASMMGPQNSLREQFF.

This clonotype showed up just a few times. The V call is TRBV5-1, the J call TRBJ1-1, with D perhaps matching TRBD1 (6 bases). The germline CDR1 and CDR2 sequences are SGHRS and YFSETQ. The CDR3 is 14 residues long. The V gene lost 6 bases and the J gene lost 2 bases, with 14 bases spanning the gap. The DNA of the CDR3 is TGCGCCAGCACGTCGGCGGGGGCAAACACTGAAGCTTTCTTT. As protein: CASTSAGANTEAFF.